This T cell receptor (beta chain) was captured in a study of CD8 T cells in Susac syndrome (dated by TCRdb to the late 2010s). Background for the entire study: Of the Susac syndrome patients who were sequenced, more than five had clinically active disease and roughly eight were in clinical remission. At blood withdrawal, Susac syndrome patients were either therapy-naive, taking corticosteroids (in some cases with IVIg as well), or taking IVIg alone. The study used repertoire sequencing to test whether antigen drove CD8+ T cell activation and differentiation in Susac syndrome. Study-wide findings and limitations: In the CD4+ T cell repertoire of Susac syndrome patients, clonal expansion was not detected. The number of individuals in the TCR sequencing and HLA analysis was acknowledged as relatively small.

As concerns this clonotype: Which antigen it targets is not known. No much larger clone exists at a distance of one base, and base qualities are not known.

High-throughput TCR beta sequencing profiled peripheral blood CD8+ and CD4+ T cells from healthy donors, Susac syndrome patients and multiple sclerosis patients. Susac syndrome patients met recently defined diagnostic criteria for definite or probable disease. Bulk CD8+ and CD4+ T cells were purified by magnetic negative isolation, whereas CD8+ TEMRA cells were enriched by FACS. Blood was collected in EDTA tubes and processed within 24 hours, with PBMCs isolated through density gradient centrifugation. PBMCs intended for TCR sequencing were frozen in liquid nitrogen and were later thawed in a 37 degrees C water bath. Purity of sorted or isolated CD4+, CD8+ and CD8+ TEMRA cells was at least 90%. RNA was extracted with the RNeasy kit and about 0.5 to 1 ug was reverse transcribed using random hexamers. The immunoSEQ multiplex PCR assay, covering 54 Vbeta and 13 Jbeta segments, was used to amplify TCR beta CDR3 regions. PCR amplification bias was corrected by using a synthetic template baseline for primer optimization and computational correction. On the authors' methods: Reads were annotated to V, D and J genes per IMGT and analyzed with immunoSEQ Analyzer, keeping only productive sequences. Clonality was calculated as one minus the Shannon entropy normalized by log2 of the number of productive unique sequences. Public and private clones were assessed among the 100 most prevalent clones of each patient and control. Clones were defined as Susac-specific if absent from the healthy and MS cohorts, from more than 900 published viral clones and from other ImmuneACCESS disease sequences. In-frame beta chains were kept once TCRdb had trimmed the public reads at Q25 with fastp and called clones with MiXCR. Entries are consolidated by CDR3 protein sequence, retaining the most common genes and DNA. The V and J calls here are based on TCRdb, not the publication. For this sample there are some 250,000 distinct CDR3 sequences; about 96% appear just once. The top ten clonotypes cover 0.1% of the sample.

The germline V gene sets CDR1 to SQVTM and CDR2 to ANQGSEA. The CDR3 goes from the cysteine to the phenylalanine over 14 residues. The entry retains the CDR3 DNA only, 42 bases that are in frame from base 1. The trim is 0 bases for V and 3 bases for J, with a gap of 11 bases between the germline ends. The chain joins TRBV29-1 to TRBJ1-1; no D gene call is confident. The TCR was taken from a human donor with Susac syndrome. Sequenced sample: CD4+ T cells from PBMCs. In nucleotide form, the sequence is TGCAGCGTTGAAGATGGAGGAATAGACACTGAAGCTTTCTTT. Translated, this is CSVEDGGIDTEAFF. The CDR3 plus the reference TRBV29-1 and TRBJ1-1 genes for the other parts give the full variable domain: SAVISQKPSRDICQRGTSLTIQCQVDSQVTMMFWYRQQPGQSLTLIATANQGSEATYESGFVIDKFPISRPNLTFSTLTVSNMSPEDSSIYLCSVEDGGIDTEAFFGQGTRLTVV.